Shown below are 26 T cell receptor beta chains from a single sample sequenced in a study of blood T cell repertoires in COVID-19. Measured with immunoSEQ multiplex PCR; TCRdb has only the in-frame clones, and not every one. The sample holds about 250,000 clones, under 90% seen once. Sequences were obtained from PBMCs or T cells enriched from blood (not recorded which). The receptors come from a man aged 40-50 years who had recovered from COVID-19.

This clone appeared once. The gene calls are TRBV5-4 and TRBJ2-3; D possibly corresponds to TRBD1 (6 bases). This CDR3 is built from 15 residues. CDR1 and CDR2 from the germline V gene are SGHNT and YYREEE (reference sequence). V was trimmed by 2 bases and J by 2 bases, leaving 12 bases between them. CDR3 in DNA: TGTGCCAGCAGCTTTCTGACAGGAACCACAGATACGCAGTATTTT. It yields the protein CASSFLTGTTDTQYF.

The CDR3 sequence is CASSGIAGASGDTQYF. As DNA, the CDR3 is TGTGCCAGCAGCGGGATAGCGGGAGCCTCGGGAGATACGCAGTATTTT. The chain uses TRBV3-1 (or the pseudogene TRBV3-2) and TRBJ2-3, with 9 positions matching TRBD2. V lost 5 bases, J lost 5 bases, and 11 bases stayed unmatched. CDR3 length: 16 amino acids. Germline CDR1 and CDR2: LGHDT and YNNKEL (reference sequence).

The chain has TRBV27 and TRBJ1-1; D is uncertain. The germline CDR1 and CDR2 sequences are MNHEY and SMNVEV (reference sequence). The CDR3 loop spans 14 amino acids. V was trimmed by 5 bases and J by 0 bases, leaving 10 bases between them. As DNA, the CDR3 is TGTGCCAGCAGTCTGGCAGGCCTGAACACTGAAGCTTTCTTT. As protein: CASSLAGLNTEAFF.

The CDR3 DNA reads TGTGCCAGCAGCCAAGAGGTACGAGCGGGACCACGCACAGATACGCAGTATTTT. This sequence encodes CASSQEVRAGPRTDTQYF. This chain uses TRBV3-1 (or the pseudogene TRBV3-2) with TRBJ2-3; 7 bases align to TRBD2. The CDR3 is 18 amino acids. V trimming: 0 bases; J trimming: 1 base; junction bases outside the gene matches: 10. Per germline, CDR1 LGHDT and CDR2 YNNKEL (reference sequence).

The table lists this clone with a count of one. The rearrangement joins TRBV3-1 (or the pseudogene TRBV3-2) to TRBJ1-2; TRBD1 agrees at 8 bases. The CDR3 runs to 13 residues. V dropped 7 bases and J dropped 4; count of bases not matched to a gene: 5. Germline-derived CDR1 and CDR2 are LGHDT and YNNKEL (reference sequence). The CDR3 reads CASTPGTGYGYTF. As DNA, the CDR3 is TGTGCCAGCACCCCAGGGACAGGCTATGGCTACACCTTC.

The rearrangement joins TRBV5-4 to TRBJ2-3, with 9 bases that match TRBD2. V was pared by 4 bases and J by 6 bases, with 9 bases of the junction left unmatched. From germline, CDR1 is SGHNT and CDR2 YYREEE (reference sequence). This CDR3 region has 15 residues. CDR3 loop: CASSPRLADADTQYF. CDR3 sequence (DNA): TGTGCCAGCAGCCCACGACTAGCGGATGCCGATACGCAGTATTTT.

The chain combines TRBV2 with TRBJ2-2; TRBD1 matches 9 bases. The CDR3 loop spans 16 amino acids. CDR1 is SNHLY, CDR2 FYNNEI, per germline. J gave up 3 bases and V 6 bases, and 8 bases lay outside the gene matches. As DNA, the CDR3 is TGTGCCAGCAGCTACGACAGGGGGAGAGACACCGGGGAGCTGTTTTTT. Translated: CASSYDRGRDTGELFF.

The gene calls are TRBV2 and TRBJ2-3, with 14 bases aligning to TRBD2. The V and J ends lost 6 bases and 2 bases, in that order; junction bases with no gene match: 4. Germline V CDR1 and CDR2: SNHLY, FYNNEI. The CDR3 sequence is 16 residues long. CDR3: CASRGLAGVSTDTQYF. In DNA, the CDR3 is TGTGCCAGCAGGGGACTAGCGGGAGTTTCCACAGATACGCAGTATTTT.

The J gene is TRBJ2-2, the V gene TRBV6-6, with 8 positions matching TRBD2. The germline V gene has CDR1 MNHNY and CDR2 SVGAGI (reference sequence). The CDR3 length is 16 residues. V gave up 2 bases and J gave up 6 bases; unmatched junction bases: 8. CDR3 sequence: CASSYPSGLAPGELFF. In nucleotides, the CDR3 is TGTGCCAGCAGTTACCCGTCCGGACTAGCCCCCGGGGAGCTGTTTTTT.

This CDR3 is CASSSTTGCIPTEAFF. The CDR3 DNA follows: TGTGCCAGCAGCTCTACAACAGGGTGTATCCCCACTGAAGCTTTCTTT. The chain links TRBV21-1 to TRBJ1-1; the table calls TRBD1, which could not be checked here. TRBV21-1 is labeled a pseudogene. This CDR3 has 16 residues.

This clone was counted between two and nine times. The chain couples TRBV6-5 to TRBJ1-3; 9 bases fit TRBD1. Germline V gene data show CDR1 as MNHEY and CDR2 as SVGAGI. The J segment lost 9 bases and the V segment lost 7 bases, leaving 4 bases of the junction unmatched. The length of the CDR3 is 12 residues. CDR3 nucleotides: TGTGCCAGCACCCGACAGGGGGGCACCATATATTTT. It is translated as CASTRQGGTIYF.

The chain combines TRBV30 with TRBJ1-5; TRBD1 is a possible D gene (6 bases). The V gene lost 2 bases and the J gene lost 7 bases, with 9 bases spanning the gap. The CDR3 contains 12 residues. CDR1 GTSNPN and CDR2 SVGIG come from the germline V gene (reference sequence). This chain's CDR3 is CAWSLGGQPQHF. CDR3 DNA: TGTGCCTGGAGTCTTGGGGGCCAGCCCCAGCATTTT. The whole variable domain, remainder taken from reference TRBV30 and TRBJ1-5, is SQTIHQWPATLVQPVGSPLSLECTVEGTSNPNLYWYRQAAGRGLQLLFYSVGIGQISSEVPQNLSASRPQDRQFILSSKKLLLSDSGFYLCAWSLGGQPQHFGDGTRLSIL.

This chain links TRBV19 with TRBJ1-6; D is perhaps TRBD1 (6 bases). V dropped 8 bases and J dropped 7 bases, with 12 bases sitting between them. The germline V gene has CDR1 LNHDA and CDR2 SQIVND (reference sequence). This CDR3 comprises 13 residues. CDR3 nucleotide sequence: TGTGCCAGTTATCAGGGGTACAATTCACCCCTCCACTTT. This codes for CASYQGYNSPLHF.

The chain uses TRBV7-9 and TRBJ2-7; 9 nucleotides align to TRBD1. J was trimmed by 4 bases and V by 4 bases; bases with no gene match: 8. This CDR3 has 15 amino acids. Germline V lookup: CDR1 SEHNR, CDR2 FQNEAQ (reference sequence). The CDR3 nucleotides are TGTGCCAGCAGCTCCACAGGGGGCATGGGGTACGAGCAGTACTTC. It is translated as CASSSTGGMGYEQYF.

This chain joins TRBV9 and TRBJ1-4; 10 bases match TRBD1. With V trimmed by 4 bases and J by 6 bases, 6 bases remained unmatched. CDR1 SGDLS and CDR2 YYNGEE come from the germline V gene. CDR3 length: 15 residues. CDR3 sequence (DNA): TGTGCCAGCAGCACCGGACAGGGGGGGGATGAAAAACTGTTTTTT. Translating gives CASSTGQGGDEKLFF. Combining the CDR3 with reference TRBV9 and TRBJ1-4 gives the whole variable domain DSGVTQTPKHLITATGQRVTLRCSPRSGDLSVYWYQQSLDQGLQFLIQYYNGEERAKGNILERFSAQQFPDLHSELNLSSLELGDSALYFCASSTGQGGDEKLFFGSGTQLSVL.

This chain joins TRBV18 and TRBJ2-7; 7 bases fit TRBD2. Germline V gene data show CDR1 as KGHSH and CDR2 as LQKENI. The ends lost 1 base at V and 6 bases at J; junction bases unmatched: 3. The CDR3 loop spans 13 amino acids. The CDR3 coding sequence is TGTGCCAGCTCACCACGACTAGCAGGCGAGCAGTACTTC. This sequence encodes CASSPRLAGEQYF. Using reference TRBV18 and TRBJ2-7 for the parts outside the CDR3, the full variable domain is NAGVMQNPRHLVRRRGQEARLRCSPMKGHSHVYWYRQLPEEGLKFMVYLQKENIIDESGMPKERFSAEFPKEGPSILRIQQVVRGDSAAYFCASSPRLAGEQYFGPGTRLTVT.

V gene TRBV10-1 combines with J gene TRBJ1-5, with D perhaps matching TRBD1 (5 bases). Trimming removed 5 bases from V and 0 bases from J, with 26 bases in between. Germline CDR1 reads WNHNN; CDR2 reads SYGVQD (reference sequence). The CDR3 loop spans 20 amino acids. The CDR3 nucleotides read TGCGCCAGCAGTTTCTCGGCGGAGACAGTGGCCCACTATAGCAATCAGCCCCAGCATTTT. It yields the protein CASSFSAETVAHYSNQPQHF.

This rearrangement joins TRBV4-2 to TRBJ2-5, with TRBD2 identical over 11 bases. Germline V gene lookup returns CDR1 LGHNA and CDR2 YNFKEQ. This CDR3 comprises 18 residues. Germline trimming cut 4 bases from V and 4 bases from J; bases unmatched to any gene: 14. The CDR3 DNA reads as TGTGCCAGCAGCCCCCGACGAGGGCTAGCGGGAGGAGGAGAGACCCAGTACTTC. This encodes CASSPRRGLAGGGETQYF.

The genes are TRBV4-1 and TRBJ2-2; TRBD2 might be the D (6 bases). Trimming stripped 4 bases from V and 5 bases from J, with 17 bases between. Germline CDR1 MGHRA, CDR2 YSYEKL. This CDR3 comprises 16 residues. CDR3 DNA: TGCGCCAGCAGCCCTGGGGGGAGAGAGGGAACCGGGGAGCTGTTTTTT. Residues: CASSPGGREGTGELFF.

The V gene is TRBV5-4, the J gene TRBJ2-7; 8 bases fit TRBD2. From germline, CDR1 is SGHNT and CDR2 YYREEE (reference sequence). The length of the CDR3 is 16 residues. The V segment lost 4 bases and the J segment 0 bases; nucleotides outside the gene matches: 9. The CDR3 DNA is TGTGCCAGCAGCCGGACACTAGCGGCGGGCTCCTACGAGCAGTACTTC. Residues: CASSRTLAAGSYEQYF.

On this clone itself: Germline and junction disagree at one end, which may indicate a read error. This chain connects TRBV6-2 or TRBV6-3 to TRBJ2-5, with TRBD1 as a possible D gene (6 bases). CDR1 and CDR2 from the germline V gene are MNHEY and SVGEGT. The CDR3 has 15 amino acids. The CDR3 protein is CASTYLGTFQETQYF. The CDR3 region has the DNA TGTGCCAGCACTTACCTGGGGACATTTCAAGAGACCCAGTACTTC.

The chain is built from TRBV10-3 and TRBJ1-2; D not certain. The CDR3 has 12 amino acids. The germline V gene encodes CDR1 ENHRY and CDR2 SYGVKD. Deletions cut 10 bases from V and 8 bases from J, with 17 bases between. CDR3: CATSGLREGYTF. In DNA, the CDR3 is TGTGCCACATCCGGGCTAAGGGAGGGCTACACCTTC.

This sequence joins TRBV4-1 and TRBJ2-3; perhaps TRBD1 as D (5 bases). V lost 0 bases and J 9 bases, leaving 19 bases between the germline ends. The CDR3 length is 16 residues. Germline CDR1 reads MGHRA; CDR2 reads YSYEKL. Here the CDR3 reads CASSQEGQASPGTQYF. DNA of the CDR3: TGCGCCAGCAGCCAAGAAGGCCAGGCCTCCCCAGGGACGCAGTATTTT.

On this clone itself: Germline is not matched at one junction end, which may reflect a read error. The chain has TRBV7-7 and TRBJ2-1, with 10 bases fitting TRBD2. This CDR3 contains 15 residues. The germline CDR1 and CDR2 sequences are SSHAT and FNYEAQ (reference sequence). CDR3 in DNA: TGTGCTAGCAGCACCGGGACTAGCGCAGACAATGAGCAGTTCTTC. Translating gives CASSTGTSADNEQFF. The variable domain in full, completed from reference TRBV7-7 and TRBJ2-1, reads GAGVSQSPRYKVTKRGQDVTLRCDPISSHATLYWYQQALGQGPEFLTYFNYEAQPDKSGLPSDRFSAERPEGSISTLTIQRTEQRDSAMYRCASSTGTSADNEQFFGPGTRLTVL.

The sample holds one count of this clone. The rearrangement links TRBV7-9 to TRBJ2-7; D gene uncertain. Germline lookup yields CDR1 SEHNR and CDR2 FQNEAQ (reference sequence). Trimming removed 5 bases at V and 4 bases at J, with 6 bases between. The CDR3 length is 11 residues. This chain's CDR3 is CASSQQYEQYF. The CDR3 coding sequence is TGTGCCAGCAGCCAACAGTACGAGCAGTACTTC.

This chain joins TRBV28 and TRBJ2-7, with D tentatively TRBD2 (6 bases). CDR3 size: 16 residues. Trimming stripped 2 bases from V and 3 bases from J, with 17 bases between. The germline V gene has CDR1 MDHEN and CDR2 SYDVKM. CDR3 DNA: TGTGCCAGCAGTTTAAGACTAGTCCCGAAACTCTACGAGCAGTACTTC. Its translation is CASSLRLVPKLYEQYF. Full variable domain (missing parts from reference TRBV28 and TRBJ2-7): DVKVTQSSRYLVKRTGEKVFLECVQDMDHENMFWYRQDPGLGLRLIYFSYDVKMKEKGDIPEGYSVSREKKERFSLILESASTNQTSMYLCASSLRLVPKLYEQYFGPGTRLTVT.